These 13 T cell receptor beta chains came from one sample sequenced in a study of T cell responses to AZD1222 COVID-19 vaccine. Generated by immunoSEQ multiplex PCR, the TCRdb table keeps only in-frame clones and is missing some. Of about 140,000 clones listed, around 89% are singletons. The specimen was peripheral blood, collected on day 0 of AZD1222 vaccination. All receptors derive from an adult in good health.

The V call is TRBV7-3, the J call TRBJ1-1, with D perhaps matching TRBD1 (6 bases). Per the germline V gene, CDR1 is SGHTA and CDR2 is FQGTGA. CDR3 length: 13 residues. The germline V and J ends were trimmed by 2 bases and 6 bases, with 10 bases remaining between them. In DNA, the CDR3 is TGTGCCAGCAGCTTACAGGGGTACGCTGAAGCTTTCTTT. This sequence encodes CASSLQGYAEAFF.

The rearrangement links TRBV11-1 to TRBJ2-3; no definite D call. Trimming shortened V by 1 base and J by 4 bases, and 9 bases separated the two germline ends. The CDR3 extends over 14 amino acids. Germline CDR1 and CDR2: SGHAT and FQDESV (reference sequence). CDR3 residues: CASSLGSGSDTQYF. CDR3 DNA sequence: TGTGCCAGCAGCTTAGGTTCTGGCTCAGATACGCAGTATTTT.

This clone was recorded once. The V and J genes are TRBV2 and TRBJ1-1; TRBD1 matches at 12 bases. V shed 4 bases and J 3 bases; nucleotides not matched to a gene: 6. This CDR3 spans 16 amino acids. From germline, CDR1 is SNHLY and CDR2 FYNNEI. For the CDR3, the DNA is TGTGCCAGCAGTGTTATGGGACAGGGGGCTGACACTGAAGCTTTCTTT. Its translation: CASSVMGQGADTEAFF. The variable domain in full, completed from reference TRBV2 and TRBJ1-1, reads EPEVTQTPSHQVTQMGQEVILRCVPISNHLYFYWYRQILGQKVEFLVSFYNNEISEKSEIFDDQFSVERPDGSNFTLKIRSTKLEDSAMYFCASSVMGQGADTEAFFGQGTRLTVV.

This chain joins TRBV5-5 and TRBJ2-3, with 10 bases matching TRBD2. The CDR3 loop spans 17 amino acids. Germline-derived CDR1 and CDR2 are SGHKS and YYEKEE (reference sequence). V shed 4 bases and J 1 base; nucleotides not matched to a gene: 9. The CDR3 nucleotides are TGTGCCAGCAGCCAGAGGCCTCTAGCGGGGGGCACAGATACGCAGTATTTT. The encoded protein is CASSQRPLAGGTDTQYF.

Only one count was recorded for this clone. In DNA form, the CDR3 reads TGTGCCAGCAGCCCATACTACCGGACAGACCAAGAGACCCAGTACTTC. Its translation is CASSPYYRTDQETQYF. The chain employs TRBV14 and TRBJ2-5, with D maybe TRBD1 (6 bases). The germline V gene has CDR1 SGHDN and CDR2 FVKESK. The CDR3 sequence is 16 residues long. Trimming removed 4 bases from V and 0 bases from J, with 15 bases in between.

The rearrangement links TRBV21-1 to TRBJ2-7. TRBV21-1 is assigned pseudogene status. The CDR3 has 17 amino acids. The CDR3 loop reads CASRVPIRSSRPYEQYF. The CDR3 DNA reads TGTGCCAGCAGAGTCCCGATCAGGAGTAGTAGGCCCTACGAGCAGTACTTC.

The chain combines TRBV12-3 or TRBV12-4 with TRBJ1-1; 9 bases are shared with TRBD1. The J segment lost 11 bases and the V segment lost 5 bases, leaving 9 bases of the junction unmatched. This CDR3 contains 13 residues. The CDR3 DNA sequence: TGTGCCAGCAGTCGGGGACAGGGTTCGAACGCTTTCTTT. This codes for CASSRGQGSNAFF.

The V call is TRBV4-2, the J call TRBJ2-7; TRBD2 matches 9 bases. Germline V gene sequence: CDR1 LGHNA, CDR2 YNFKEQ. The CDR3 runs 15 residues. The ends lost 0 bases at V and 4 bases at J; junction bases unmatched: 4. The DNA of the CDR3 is TGTGCCAGCAGCCAAGATCCGACTAGCGGATACGAGCAGTACTTC. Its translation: CASSQDPTSGYEQYF.

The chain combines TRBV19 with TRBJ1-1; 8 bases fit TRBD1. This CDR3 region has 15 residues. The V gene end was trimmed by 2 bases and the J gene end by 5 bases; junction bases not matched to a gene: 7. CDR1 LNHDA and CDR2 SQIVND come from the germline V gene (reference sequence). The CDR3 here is CASSITGQGPTEAFF. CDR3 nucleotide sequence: TGTGCCAGTAGTATAACCGGACAGGGACCGACTGAAGCTTTCTTT. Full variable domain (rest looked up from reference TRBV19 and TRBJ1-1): DGGITQSPKYLFRKEGQNVTLSCEQNLNHDAMYWYRQDPGQGLRLIYYSQIVNDFQKGDIAEGYSVSREKKESFPLTVTSAQKNPTAFYLCASSITGQGPTEAFFGQGTRLTVV.

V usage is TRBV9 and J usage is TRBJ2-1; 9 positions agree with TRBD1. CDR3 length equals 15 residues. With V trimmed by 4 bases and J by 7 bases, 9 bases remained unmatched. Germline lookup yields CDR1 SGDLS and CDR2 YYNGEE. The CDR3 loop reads CASSLGQGKLNEQFF. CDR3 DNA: TGTGCCAGCAGCCTAGGACAGGGGAAGTTGAATGAGCAGTTCTTC.

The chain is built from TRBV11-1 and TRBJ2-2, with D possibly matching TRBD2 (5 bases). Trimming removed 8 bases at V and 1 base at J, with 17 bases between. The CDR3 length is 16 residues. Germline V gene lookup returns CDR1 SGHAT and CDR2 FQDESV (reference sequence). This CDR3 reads CASSKRRNLNTGELFF. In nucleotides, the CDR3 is TGTGCCAGCTCTAAGCGGCGCAACTTGAACACCGGGGAGCTGTTTTTT.

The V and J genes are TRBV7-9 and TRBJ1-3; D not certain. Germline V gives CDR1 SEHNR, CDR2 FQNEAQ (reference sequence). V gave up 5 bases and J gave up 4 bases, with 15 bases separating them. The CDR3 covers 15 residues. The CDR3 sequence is CASSRIVNLGNTIYF. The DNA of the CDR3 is TGTGCCAGCAGCCGCATCGTCAACCTCGGAAACACCATATATTTT.

CDR3 nucleotides: TGTGCCAGCAACGAGACTAGCGGGAGGGACTATGAGCAGTTCTTC. This gives the protein CASNETSGRDYEQFF. This chain links TRBV21-1 with TRBJ2-1; the D call of TRBD2 is as the table states it, not checked on the DNA. TRBV21-1 is a listed pseudogene. The length of the CDR3 is 15 residues.